This T cell receptor (beta chain) was retrieved from a study of somatic mutations in cytotoxic T cells in rheumatoid arthritis. The CDR3 is made up of 14 amino acids. From germline, CDR1 is SEHNR and CDR2 FQNEAQ (reference sequence). Trimming shortened V by 6 bases and J by 7 bases, and 16 bases separated the two germline ends. This table comes from immunoSEQ multiplex PCR, and its TCRdb copy is limited to in-frame clones, with some not included. The table has roughly 16,000 clones, around three quarters seen once; the top ten hold over 9.5%. This sequence was found in an adult with rheumatoid arthritis. V is TRBV7-9 and J is TRBJ1-5, with D tentatively TRBD1 (5 bases). Material for sequencing was CD8+ T cells sorted from blood. CDR3 sequence (DNA): TGTGCCAGCAGTCTAGAGGGGACTATACAGCCCCAGCATTTT. It specifies CASSLEGTIQPQHF.